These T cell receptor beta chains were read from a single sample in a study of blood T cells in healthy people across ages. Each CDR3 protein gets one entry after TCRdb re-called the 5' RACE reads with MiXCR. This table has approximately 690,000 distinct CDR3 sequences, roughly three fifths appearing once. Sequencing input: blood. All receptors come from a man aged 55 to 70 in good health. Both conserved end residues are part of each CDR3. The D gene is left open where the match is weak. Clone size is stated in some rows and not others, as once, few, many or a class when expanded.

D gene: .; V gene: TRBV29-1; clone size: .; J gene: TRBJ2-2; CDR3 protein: CSVERAGHTGELFF; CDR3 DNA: TGCAGCGTTGAAAGGGCAGGGCACACCGGGGAGCTGTTTTTT
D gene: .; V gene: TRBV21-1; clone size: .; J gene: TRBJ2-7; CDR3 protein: CASSKGASSSYEQYF; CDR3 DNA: TGTGCCAGCAGCAAAGGGGCTAGCTCCTCCTACGAGCAGTACTTC
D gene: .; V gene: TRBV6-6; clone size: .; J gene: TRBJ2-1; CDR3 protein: CASSREGTVRNEQFF; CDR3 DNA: TGTGCCAGCAGCCGAGAGGGGACGGTCAGGAATGAGCAGTTCTTC
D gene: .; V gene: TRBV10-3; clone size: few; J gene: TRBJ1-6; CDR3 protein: CAISESLGGGDSPLHF; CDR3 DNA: TGTGCCATCAGTGAGTCGCTCGGAGGGGGTGATTCACCCCTCCACTTT
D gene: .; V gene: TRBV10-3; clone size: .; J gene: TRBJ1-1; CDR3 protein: CAIRTHDTEAFF; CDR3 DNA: TGTGCCATCAGGACGCACGACACTGAAGCTTTCTTT
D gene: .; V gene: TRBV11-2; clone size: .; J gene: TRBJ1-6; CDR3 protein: CASSRTPEDSPLHF; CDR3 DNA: TGTGCCAGCAGCCGGACGCCTGAGGATTCACCCCTCCACTTT
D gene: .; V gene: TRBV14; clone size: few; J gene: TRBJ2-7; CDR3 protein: CAIDNGSGGPRRDYEQYF; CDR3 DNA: TGTGCCATCGACAACGGCTCTGGCGGACCCCGGAGGGACTACGAGCAGTACTTC
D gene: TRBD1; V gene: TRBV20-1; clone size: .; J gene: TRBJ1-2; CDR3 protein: CSASWTGKTGYTF; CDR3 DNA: TGCAGTGCTAGCTGGACAGGAAAGACTGGCTACACCTTC
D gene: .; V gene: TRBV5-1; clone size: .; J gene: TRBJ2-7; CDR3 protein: CASSSRGTASSYEQYF; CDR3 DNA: TGCGCCAGCAGCTCACGCGGGACAGCAAGCTCCTACGAGCAGTACTTC
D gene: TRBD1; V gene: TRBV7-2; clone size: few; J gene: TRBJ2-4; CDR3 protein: CASSLNRPGQDIQYF; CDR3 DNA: TGTGCCAGCAGCCTCAACCGGCCGGGACAGGACATTCAGTACTTC
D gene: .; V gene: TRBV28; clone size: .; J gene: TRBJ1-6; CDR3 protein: CASSLLGGAYNSPLHF; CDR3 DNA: TGTGCCAGCAGTTTACTGGGCGGGGCCTATAATTCACCCCTCCACTTT
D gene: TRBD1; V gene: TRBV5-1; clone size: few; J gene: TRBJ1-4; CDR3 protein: CASSTRDSLNEKLFF; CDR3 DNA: TGCGCCAGCAGCACACGGGACAGCCTTAATGAAAAACTGTTTTTT
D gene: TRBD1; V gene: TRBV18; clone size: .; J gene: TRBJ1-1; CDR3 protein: CASSPNVGTGGTEAFF; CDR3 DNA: TGTGCCAGCTCACCAAACGTGGGGACAGGGGGCACTGAAGCTTTCTTT
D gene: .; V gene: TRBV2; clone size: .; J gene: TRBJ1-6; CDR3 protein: CASGSVVFSPLHF; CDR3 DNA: TGTGCCAGCGGTTCGGTGGTTTTCTCACCCCTCCACTTT
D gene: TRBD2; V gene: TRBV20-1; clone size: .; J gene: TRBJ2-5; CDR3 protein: CSARVSSGGFQETQYF; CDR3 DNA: TGCAGTGCTAGAGTATCTAGCGGGGGGTTTCAAGAGACCCAGTACTTC
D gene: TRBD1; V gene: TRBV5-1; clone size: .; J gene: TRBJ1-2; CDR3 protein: CASSSTGEAGYTF; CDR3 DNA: TGCGCCAGCAGCTCTACAGGGGAGGCTGGCTACACCTTC
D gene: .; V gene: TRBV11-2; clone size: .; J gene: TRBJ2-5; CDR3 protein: CASSLDRAPWETQYF; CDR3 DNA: TGTGCCAGCAGCTTAGACAGGGCCCCCTGGGAGACCCAGTACTTC
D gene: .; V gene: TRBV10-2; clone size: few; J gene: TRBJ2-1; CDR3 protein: CASSQADNEQFF; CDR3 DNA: TGCGCCAGCTCTCAGGCGGACAATGAGCAGTTCTTC
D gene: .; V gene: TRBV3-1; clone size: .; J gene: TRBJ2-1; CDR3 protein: CASSQETTTLGWDEQFF; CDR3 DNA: TGTGCCAGCAGCCAAGAAACGACTACCTTAGGTTGGGATGAGCAGTTCTTC
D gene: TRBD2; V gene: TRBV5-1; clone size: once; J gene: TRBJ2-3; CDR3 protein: CASSPGLADTQYF; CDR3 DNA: TGCGCCAGCAGCCCGGGACTAGCGGATACGCAGTATTTT
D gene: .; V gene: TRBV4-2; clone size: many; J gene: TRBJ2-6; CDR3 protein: CASSQGGNTGANVLTF; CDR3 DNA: TGTGCCAGCAGCCAAGGGGGGAATACTGGGGCCAACGTCCTGACTTTC
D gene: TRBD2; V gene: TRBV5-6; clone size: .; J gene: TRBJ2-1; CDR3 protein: CASSTGGEQFF; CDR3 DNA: TGTGCCAGCAGTACGGGGGGTGAGCAGTTCTTC
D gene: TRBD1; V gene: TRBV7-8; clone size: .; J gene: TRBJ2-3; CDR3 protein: CASSSGQEALGTDTQYF; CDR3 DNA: TGTGCCAGCAGCTCCGGACAGGAGGCCCTAGGCACAGATACGCAGTATTTT
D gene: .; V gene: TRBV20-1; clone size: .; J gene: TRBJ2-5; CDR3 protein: CSASRQDLQETQYF; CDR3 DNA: TGCAGTGCTAGTAGGCAGGACTTACAAGAGACCCAGTACTTC
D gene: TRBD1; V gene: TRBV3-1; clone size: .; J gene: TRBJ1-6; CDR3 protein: CASSQDLGGNSPLHF; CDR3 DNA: TGTGCCAGCAGCCAAGATCTAGGGGGCAATTCACCCCTCCACTTT
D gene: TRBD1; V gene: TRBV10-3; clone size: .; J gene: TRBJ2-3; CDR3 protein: CAISKTGGTDTQYF; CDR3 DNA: TGTGCCATCAGCAAGACAGGGGGCACAGATACGCAGTATTTT
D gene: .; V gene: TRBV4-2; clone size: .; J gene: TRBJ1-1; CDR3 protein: CACSQTRDTEAFF; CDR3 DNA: TGTGCCTGCAGCCAGACCAGGGACACTGAAGCTTTCTTT
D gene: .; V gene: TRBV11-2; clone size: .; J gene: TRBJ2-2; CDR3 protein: CASSFRANTGELFF; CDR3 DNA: TGTGCCAGCAGCTTCAGGGCTAACACCGGGGAGCTGTTTTTT
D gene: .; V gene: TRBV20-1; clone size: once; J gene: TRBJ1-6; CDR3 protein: CSAGAGSSYNSPLHF; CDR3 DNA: TGCAGTGCTGGAGCAGGGAGCTCCTATAATTCACCCCTCCACTTT
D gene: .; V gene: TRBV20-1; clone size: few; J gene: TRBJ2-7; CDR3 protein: CSASDPLRPNYEQYF; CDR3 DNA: TGCAGTGCTAGCGACCCCTTGAGGCCAAACTACGAGCAGTACTTC
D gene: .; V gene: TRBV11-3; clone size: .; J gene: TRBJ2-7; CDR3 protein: CASSLDESGKYEQYF; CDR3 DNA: TGTGCCAGCAGCTTAGACGAGTCCGGGAAATACGAGCAGTACTTC
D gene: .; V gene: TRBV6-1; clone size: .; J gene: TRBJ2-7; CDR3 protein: CASGLSSYNEQYF; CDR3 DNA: TGTGCCAGTGGACTCAGCTCCTACAATGAGCAGTACTTC
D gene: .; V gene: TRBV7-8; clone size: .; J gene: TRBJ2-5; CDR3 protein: CASSLVTRETQYF; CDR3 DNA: TGTGCCAGCAGCTTGGTCACGCGGGAGACCCAGTACTTC
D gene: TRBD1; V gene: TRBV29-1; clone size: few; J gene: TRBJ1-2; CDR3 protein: CSVPDREGYGYTF; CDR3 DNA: TGCAGCGTCCCGGACAGGGAGGGCTATGGCTACACCTTC
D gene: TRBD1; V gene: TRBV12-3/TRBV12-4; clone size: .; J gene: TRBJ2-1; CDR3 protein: CASSLYRGDTSSYNEQFF; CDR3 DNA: TGTGCCAGCAGTTTGTACAGGGGGGATACGAGCTCCTACAATGAGCAGTTCTTC
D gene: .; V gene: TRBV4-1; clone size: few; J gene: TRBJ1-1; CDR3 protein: CASSQDLWGLNTEAFF; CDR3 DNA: TGCGCCAGCAGCCAAGACTTGTGGGGCCTGAACACTGAAGCTTTCTTT
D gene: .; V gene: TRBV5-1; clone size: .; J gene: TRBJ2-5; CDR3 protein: CASSAEGYNEQYF; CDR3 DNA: TGCGCCAGCAGCGCGGAGGGTTACAATGAGCAGTACTTC
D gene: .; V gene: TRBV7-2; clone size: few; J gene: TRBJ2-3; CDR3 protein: CASSLADRPSTDTQYF; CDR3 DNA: TGTGCCAGCAGCTTAGCGGACCGACCTAGCACAGATACGCAGTATTTT
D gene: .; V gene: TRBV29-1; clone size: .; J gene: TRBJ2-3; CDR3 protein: CSVALTSTDTQYF; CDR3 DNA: TGCAGCGTTGCCCTAACATCCACAGATACGCAGTATTTT
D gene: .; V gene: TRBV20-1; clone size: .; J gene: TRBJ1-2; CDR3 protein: CSAPRPGARNYGYTF; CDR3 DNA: TGCAGTGCCCCCAGGCCGGGGGCCCGAAACTATGGCTACACCTTC
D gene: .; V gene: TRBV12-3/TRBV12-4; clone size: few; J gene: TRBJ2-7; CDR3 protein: CASSLSGAPSSYEQYF; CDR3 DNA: TGTGCCAGCAGTTTATCGGGGGCGCCGAGCTCCTACGAGCAGTACTTC
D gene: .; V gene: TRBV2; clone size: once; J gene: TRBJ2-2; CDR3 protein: CASRSYTGELFF; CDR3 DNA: TGTGCCAGCAGATCTTACACCGGGGAGCTGTTTTTT
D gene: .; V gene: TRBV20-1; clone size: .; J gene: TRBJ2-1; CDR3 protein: CSASAPVGDEQFF; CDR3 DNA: TGCAGTGCTAGCGCGCCGGTGGGGGATGAGCAGTTCTTC
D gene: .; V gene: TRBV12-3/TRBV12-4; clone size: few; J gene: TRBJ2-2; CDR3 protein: CASSPTGYTGELFF; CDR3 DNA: TGTGCCAGCAGCCCGACAGGTTACACCGGGGAGCTGTTTTTT
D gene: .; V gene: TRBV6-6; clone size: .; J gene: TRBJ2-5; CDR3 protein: CASRDSLYQETQYF; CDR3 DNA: TGTGCCAGCAGGGACAGCCTGTACCAAGAGACCCAGTACTTC
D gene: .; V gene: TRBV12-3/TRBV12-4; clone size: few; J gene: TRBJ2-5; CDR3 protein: CASSRTATRETQYF; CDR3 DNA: TGTGCCAGCAGCCGGACCGCTACTAGAGAGACCCAGTACTTC
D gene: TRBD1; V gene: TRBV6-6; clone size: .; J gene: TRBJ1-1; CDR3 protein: CASSWGQGAIGTAFF; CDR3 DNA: TGTGCCAGCAGTTGGGGACAGGGGGCGATAGGTACAGCTTTCTTT
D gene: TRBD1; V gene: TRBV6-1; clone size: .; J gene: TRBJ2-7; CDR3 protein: CASSGHTGTGGDEQYF; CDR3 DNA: TGTGCCAGCAGTGGCCACACCGGGACAGGGGGCGACGAGCAGTACTTC
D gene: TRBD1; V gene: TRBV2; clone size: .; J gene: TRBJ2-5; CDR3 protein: CASSAGRGQETQYF; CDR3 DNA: TGTGCCAGCAGTGCCGGCAGGGGGCAAGAGACCCAGTACTTC
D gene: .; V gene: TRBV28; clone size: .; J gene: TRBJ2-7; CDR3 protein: CASRPSGTPSSYEQYF; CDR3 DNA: TGTGCCAGCAGGCCCTCCGGGACACCGAGCTCCTACGAGCAGTACTTC
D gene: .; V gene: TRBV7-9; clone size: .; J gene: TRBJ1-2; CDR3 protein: CVSSLGTGKSHGYTF; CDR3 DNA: TGTGTCAGCAGCCTAGGCACAGGGAAGAGTCATGGCTACACCTTC
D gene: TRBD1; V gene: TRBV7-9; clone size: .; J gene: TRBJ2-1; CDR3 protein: CASSSTLRGPLSYNEQFF; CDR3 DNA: TGTGCCAGCAGCTCGACACTCAGGGGGCCCCTTTCCTACAATGAGCAGTTCTTC
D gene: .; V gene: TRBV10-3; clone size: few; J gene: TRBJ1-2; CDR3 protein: CAISHPQGIGYTF; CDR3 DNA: TGTGCCATCAGTCATCCTCAGGGGATAGGCTACACCTTC
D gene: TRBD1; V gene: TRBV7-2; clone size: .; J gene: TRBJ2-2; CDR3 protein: CASRNNRGHTGELFF; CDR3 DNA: TGTGCCAGCAGGAACAACAGGGGGCACACCGGGGAGCTGTTTTTT
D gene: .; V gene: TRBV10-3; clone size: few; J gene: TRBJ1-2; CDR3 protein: CAINLGQNYGYTF; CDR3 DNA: TGTGCCATCAATCTAGGGCAGAACTATGGCTACACCTTC
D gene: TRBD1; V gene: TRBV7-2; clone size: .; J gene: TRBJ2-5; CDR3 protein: CASSSRQGARETQYF; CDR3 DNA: TGTGCCAGCAGCTCCAGACAGGGGGCGCGGGAGACCCAGTACTTC
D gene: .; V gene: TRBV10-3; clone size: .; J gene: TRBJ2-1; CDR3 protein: CAISDGSYEQFF; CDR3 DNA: TGTGCCATCAGTGATGGAAGCTACGAGCAGTTCTTC
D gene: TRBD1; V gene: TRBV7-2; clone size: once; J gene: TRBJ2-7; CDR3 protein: CASTPDRAAEQYF; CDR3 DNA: TGTGCCAGCACTCCCGACAGGGCAGCCGAGCAGTACTTC